The T cell receptor beta chain described here comes from a study of PD-L1 blockade in urothelial cancer. Study outcomes and limitations: Durable-benefit patients expanded tumor-associated blood clones more at 3 weeks.

Time point here: pretreatment peripheral blood. This CDR3 is built from 15 residues. Trimming cost V 6 bases and J 5 bases; bases outside gene matches: 13. In germline, CDR1 is MNHEY, CDR2 SVGAGI. In regard to this clone: Antigen unknown.

Method: immunoSEQ multiplex PCR; TCRdb's copy keeps in-frame clones and lacks some. The table shows 95,000 or so clones, with 87% occurring only once. This specimen was PBMCs, taken around atezolizumab (anti-PD-L1) treatment. The chain joins TRBV6-5 to TRBJ2-7; 7 positions agree with TRBD2. The TCR was taken from a man aged 55-75 years with urothelial cancer. CDR3 residues: CASSRRLAAGHEQYF. CDR3 nucleotide sequence: TGTGCCAGCAGCCGCCGACTAGCTGCGGGACACGAGCAGTACTTC.